These 31 T cell receptor beta chains were sequenced from one sample in a study of metastatic and nonmetastatic thyroid tumors (dated by TCRdb to about 2020). Before undergoing thyroid surgery, none of the patients had been given any kind of treatment. Receptor amplification or capture employed PCR. The listed sequencing device is Illumina HiSeq 4000. The public reads were reanalyzed by TCRdb: fastp trimming at Q25, MiXCR alignment, in-frame beta chains only. In all, the sample holds 15,000 to 20,000 clones, and roughly 22% of those were seen once. About 10% of the sample belongs to the ten largest clones. Sequencing was done on a sample of tumor tissue. Receptor source: a male donor with papillary thyroid cancer or a benign thyroid nodule (not recorded which). Some clones in this sample may be carry-over from other donors' samples.

Within the sample, this clone is medium-sized. The CDR3 DNA is TGTGCCAGCAGACCCCGGACAGGGGACGGAAACACCATATATTTT. Its protein product is CASRPRTGDGNTIYF. The V call is TRBV6-1, the J call TRBJ1-3; TRBD1 aligns across 9 bases. V trimming: 6 bases; J trimming: 4 bases; junction bases outside the gene matches: 7. The CDR3 has 15 residues. Germline-derived CDR1 and CDR2 are MNHNS and SASEGT.

This clone was detected ten times or more. The chain couples TRBV3-1 to TRBJ1-6; no clear D. V gave up 3 bases and J gave up 8 bases, with 8 bases separating them. Germline CDR1 and CDR2: LGHDT and YNNKEL (reference sequence). There are 13 residues in the CDR3. CDR3: CASSHRSDSPLHF. The CDR3 bases are TGTGCCAGCAGCCACAGGTCTGATTCACCCCTCCACTTT.

Judged by abundance, this clone is medium-sized (0.01 to 0.1%). This chain joins TRBV15 and TRBJ2-3, with no clear D. This CDR3 has 13 residues. Trimming took 0 bases from V and 2 from J, leaving 3 bases between them. From germline, CDR1 is LNHNV and CDR2 YYDKDF (reference sequence). The CDR3 is CATSRDFTDTQYF. The CDR3 bases are TGTGCCACCAGCAGAGATTTCACAGATACGCAGTATTTT.

Many counts were recorded for this clone. The chain carries TRBV9 and TRBJ2-1, with D possibly TRBD2 on 5 matching bases. Trimming stripped 1 base from V and 5 bases from J, with 16 bases between. The CDR3 has 16 residues. Germline V gene lookup returns CDR1 SGDLS and CDR2 YYNGEE. The CDR3 bases are TGTGCCAGCAGCGTATTAGCGCACGGATTGAACAATGAGCAGTTCTTC. Translating it yields CASSVLAHGLNNEQFF. The whole variable domain, filled in from reference TRBV9 and TRBJ2-1, reads DSGVTQTPKHLITATGQRVTLRCSPRSGDLSVYWYQQSLDQGLQFLIQYYNGEERAKGNILERFSAQQFPDLHSELNLSSLELGDSALYFCASSVLAHGLNNEQFFGPGTRLTVL.

The sample holds many counts of this clone. The chain links TRBV13 to TRBJ1-2; maybe TRBD1 (5 bases). Germline V gene sequence: CDR1 PRHDT, CDR2 FYEKMQ (reference sequence). V was trimmed by 5 bases and J by 4 bases, leaving 14 bases between them. The CDR3 runs 14 residues. CDR3 DNA: TGTGCCAGCAGCCATTCGACAGCGGTCTATGGCTACACCTTC. Amino acids: CASSHSTAVYGYTF.

At least ten counts were recorded for this clone. The chain carries TRBV4-2 and TRBJ2-1; TRBD2 might be the D (6 bases). The V gene's germline CDR1 is LGHNA and CDR2 YNFKEQ. V was shortened by 1 base and J by 7 bases, with 17 bases between the two germline ends. The CDR3 covers 16 residues. The CDR3 nucleotides are TGTGCCAGCAGCCAAGCAACTAGCACTGTGGGAAATGAGCAGTTCTTC. It is translated as CASSQATSTVGNEQFF.

At least ten counts were recorded for this clone. The V and J genes are TRBV7-2 and TRBJ2-5; either TRBD1 or TRBD2 may fit D (6 bases each). This CDR3 region has 14 residues. From germline, CDR1 is SGHTA and CDR2 FQGNSA. Between the trimmed V and J ends, which lost 3 bases and 4 bases, there was a span of 12 bases. CDR3 residues: CASSFGGGLETQYF. The DNA for the CDR3 is TGTGCCAGCAGCTTTGGAGGGGGTTTAGAGACCCAGTACTTC.

This clone was picked up many times. The identical CDR3 is also encoded by other nucleotide sequences in the sample. The chain joins TRBV20-1 to TRBJ2-3; D gene unclear. Germline assignment: CDR1 DFQATT and CDR2 SNEGSKA (reference sequence). V shed 3 bases and J shed 2 bases, with 3 bases lying between them. This CDR3 is built from 11 residues. CDR3 sequence reads: CSASLTDTQYF. CDR3 nucleotide sequence: TGCAGTGCTAGTCTCACAGATACGCAGTATTTT.

This chain uses TRBV11-2 with TRBJ2-3; 13 nucleotides align to TRBD2. The germline CDR1 and CDR2 sequences are SGHAT and FQNNGV. V was pared by 4 bases and J by 4 bases, with 5 bases of the junction left unmatched. This CDR3 has 16 residues. CDR3 in amino acids: CASSSGLAGVSDTQYF. The CDR3 DNA follows: TGTGCCAGCAGCTCTGGACTAGCGGGGGTCTCAGATACGCAGTATTTT.

By its share, this clone is medium-sized (0.01 to 0.1%). The chain employs TRBV5-1 and TRBJ2-3; unclear D gene. The V end lost 2 bases, the J end lost 0 bases, and 1 base lay between the germline ends. This CDR3 is built from 12 residues. Germline CDR1 reads SGHRS; CDR2 reads YFSETQ. CDR3 in DNA: TGCGCCAGCAGCTTTAGCACAGATACGCAGTATTTT. It yields the protein CASSFSTDTQYF. The full variable domain, rest sourced from reference TRBV5-1 and TRBJ2-3, is KAGVTQTPRYLIKTRGQQVTLSCSPISGHRSVSWYQQTPGQGLQFLFEYFSETQRNKGNFPGRFSGRQFSNSRSEMNVSTLELGDSALYLCASSFSTDTQYFGPGTRLTVL.

This clone is medium-sized by share. The rearrangement joins TRBV10-1 to TRBJ1-3; the match to TRBD1 covers 9 bases. The J segment lost 1 base and the V segment lost 1 base, leaving 8 bases of the junction unmatched. The CDR3 is 18 residues long. Looked up from germline, CDR1 is WNHNN and CDR2 is SYGVQD (reference sequence). This chain's CDR3 is CASSEYPQGQGSGNTIYF. In nucleotides, the CDR3 is TGCGCCAGCAGTGAGTATCCGCAGGGACAGGGTTCTGGAAACACCATATATTTT.

The chain couples TRBV18 to TRBJ1-3; weak D call: TRBD1 (6 bases). The CDR3 extends over 16 amino acids. CDR1 KGHSH and CDR2 LQKENI come from the germline V gene. V was pared by 0 bases and J by 2 bases, with 11 bases between. CDR3 region: CASSPPVAGAGNTIYF. CDR3 in DNA: TGTGCCAGCTCACCACCTGTCGCAGGGGCTGGAAACACCATATATTTT.

This clone was seen many times. CDR3 loop: CAWSAGTDPDGYTF. The CDR3 nucleotides are TGTGCCTGGAGCGCCGGGACAGATCCTGATGGCTACACCTTC. The chain recombines TRBV30 with TRBJ1-2; 7 positions match TRBD1. The CDR3 is made up of 14 amino acids. Germline trimming cut 3 bases from V and 6 bases from J; bases unmatched to any gene: 10. The V gene's germline CDR1 is GTSNPN and CDR2 SVGIG (reference sequence).

This clone was observed many times. One junction end does not reproduce the germline sequence, and a read error may be involved. The sample contains more than one DNA sequence encoding this CDR3. The gene calls are TRBV6-1 and TRBJ1-1; D remains unclear. The CDR3 is 16 residues long. Germline V gives CDR1 MNHNS, CDR2 SASEGT. CDR3 sequence reads: CASSGVRQFMNTEAFF. CDR3 DNA sequence: TGCGCCAGCAGTGGTGTTCGTCAGTTCATGAACACTGAAGCTTTCTTT.

This clone was observed at least ten times. A much larger clone differs by one base, so this may be a read error. CDR3 sequence: CASSYAGSYNSPLHF. In DNA, the CDR3 is TGTGCCAGCAGTTACGCGGGATCCTATAACTCACCCCTCCACTTT. The chain joins TRBV6-5 to TRBJ1-6; D not certain. CDR1 is MNHEY and CDR2 is SVGAGI in the germline V gene. The CDR3 has 15 residues.

In this sample, this clone is medium-sized. The chain couples TRBV28 to TRBJ2-7; no reliable D call. The CDR3 loop spans 12 amino acids. Germline V gene data show CDR1 as MDHEN and CDR2 as SYDVKM. Trimming cost V 5 bases and J 3 bases, with 8 bases left between them. CDR3 in amino acids: CASSGVRYEQYF. As DNA, the CDR3 is TGTGCCAGCAGTGGGGTCCGCTACGAGCAGTACTTC.

The table lists this clone with many counts. The chain recombines TRBV7-9 with TRBJ2-5, with D perhaps assigned TRBD1 or TRBD2 (6 bases each). The germline CDR1 and CDR2 sequences are SEHNR and FQNEAQ (reference sequence). Trimming left V 1 base short and J 4 bases short, with 16 bases between. The CDR3 totals 16 residues. The CDR3 sequence is CASSLGGGGSGETQYF. In DNA, the CDR3 is TGTGCCAGCAGCTTAGGAGGAGGGGGGAGTGGAGAGACCCAGTACTTC.

This clone showed up just a few times. The V and J genes are TRBV6-1 and TRBJ2-2; D remains ambiguous. Deletions cut 7 bases from V and 2 bases from J, with 17 bases between. Germline CDR1 and CDR2: MNHNS and SASEGT. This CDR3 has 16 residues. Written as DNA, the CDR3 is TGTGCCAGCATCCCGCCAGCTGCCTTAAACACCGGGGAGCTGTTTTTT. Translating gives CASIPPAALNTGELFF.

The rearrangement links TRBV5-1 to TRBJ2-7, with 14 nucleotides matching TRBD2. The CDR3 spans 15 residues. The germline V gene encodes CDR1 SGHRS and CDR2 YFSETQ. The junction had 6 bases not matched to a gene; V was cut back by 4 bases and J by 6 bases. CDR3 in amino acids: CASSGGTSGSSEQYF. DNA of the CDR3: TGCGCCAGCAGCGGCGGGACTAGCGGGAGTTCCGAGCAGTACTTC.

This clone has at least ten counts. The chain is built from TRBV6-1 and TRBJ2-7; no definite D call. V lost 6 bases to trimming and J lost 4 bases, with 10 bases between them. The CDR3 totals 12 residues. Germline V gene sequence: CDR1 MNHNS, CDR2 SASEGT. The CDR3 loop is CASRTSGYEQYF. The DNA for the CDR3 is TGTGCCAGCAGGACCTCGGGTTACGAGCAGTACTTC.

This clone was seen a few times. A much larger clone lies a single base off, so this may be a read error. Other DNA sequences in this specimen translate into the identical CDR3. V is TRBV29-1 and J is TRBJ2-3, with unresolved D. The CDR3 length is 11 residues. Germline-derived CDR1 and CDR2 are SQVTM and ANQGSEA. CDR3 loop: CSAVIADTQYF. Written as DNA, the CDR3 is TGCAGTGCCGTTATCGCAGATACGCAGTATTTT.

The table lists this clone with a count of one. A read error may be the cause here, since a much bigger clone is one base away. The sample contains more than one DNA sequence encoding this CDR3. The chain uses TRBV9 and TRBJ2-7, with 11 bases identical to TRBD2. The CDR3 spans 16 residues. CDR1 SGDLS and CDR2 YYNGEE come from the germline V gene. With V trimmed by 1 base and J by 5 bases, 8 bases remained unmatched. The DNA of the CDR3 is TGTGCCAGCAGCGTACGGCTAGCGGGAGGTTTCAACGAGCAGTACTTC. This encodes CASSVRLAGGFNEQYF.

About this clone: This likely comes from a read error, as the CDR3 has no conserved phenylalanine or tryptophan at its end. V and J are TRBV19 and TRBJ2-1; D may be TRBD2 (5 bases). The CDR3 is made up of 14 amino acids. Germline lookup yields CDR1 LNHDA and CDR2 SQIVND (reference sequence). The CDR3 region has the DNA TGTCCCAGTAGCATGCTGGACGGAGGCAATGAGCAGTTCTAC. Its translation is CPSSMLDGGNEQFY.

This clone came up many times. The J gene is TRBJ2-3, the V gene TRBV2; no reliable D call. Germline CDR1 is SNHLY and CDR2 is FYNNEI. There are 14 residues in the CDR3. V was clipped by 2 bases and J by 4 bases, with 10 bases between them. This CDR3 is CASSERWAADTQYF. Here the CDR3 DNA reads TGTGCCAGCAGTGAAAGGTGGGCGGCAGATACGCAGTATTTT.

This clone occurred many times. The chain uses TRBV7-3 and TRBJ2-2; weak D call: TRBD1 (6 bases). This CDR3 contains 15 residues. V lost 6 bases, J lost 1 base, and 12 bases lay in between. Germline values: CDR1 SGHTA, CDR2 FQGTGA. CDR3 nucleotide sequence: TGTGCCAGCAGGGTAGGACAGTTGAACACCGGGGAGCTGTTTTTT. Its translation: CASRVGQLNTGELFF.

This clone showed up many times. V and J are TRBV20-1 and TRBJ2-1; TRBD2 is a possible D gene (6 bases). The V and J ends lost 3 bases and 6 bases respectively, with 15 bases between them. Germline loops: CDR1 DFQATT, CDR2 SNEGSKA (reference sequence). The CDR3 length is 14 residues. DNA for the CDR3: TGCAGTGCTAGTAGCGGCTCCATAGGCAATGAGCAGTTCTTC. Residues: CSASSGSIGNEQFF.

This clone was counted ten times or more. The chain links TRBV27 to TRBJ2-7; 8 nucleotides agree with TRBD1. V was clipped by 6 bases and J by 6 bases; unmatched bases: 7. This CDR3 region has 13 residues. Germline V CDR1 and CDR2: MNHEY, SMNVEV (reference sequence). This CDR3 reads CASRTGAVGEQYF. The CDR3 DNA reads TGTGCCAGCAGGACAGGGGCGGTTGGCGAGCAGTACTTC.

This clone was counted once. The CDR3 end shows no conserved phenylalanine or tryptophan, and so a read error is likely. The chain is built from TRBV4-2 and TRBJ2-3; D is unclear. The ends were cut back, 1 base at V and 2 bases at J, with 10 bases in the middle. The CDR3 runs 15 residues. Looked up from germline, CDR1 is LGHNA and CDR2 is YNFKEQ. CDR3 in amino acids: CASSQVYSPTDTQYL. For the CDR3, the DNA is TGTGCCAGCAGCCAAGTGTACAGCCCCACAGATACGCAGTATCTT.

In its sample, this clone was seen many times. This same CDR3 is encoded by further DNA sequences in the sample. The CDR3 sequence is CASSLEGASSYEQYF. As DNA, the CDR3 is TGTGCCAGCAGTTTAGAGGGGGCATCCTCCTACGAGCAGTACTTC. V usage is TRBV6-2 or TRBV6-3 and J usage is TRBJ2-7, with TRBD1 matching over 7 bases. The length of the CDR3 is 15 residues. In germline, CDR1 is MNHEY, CDR2 SVGEGT. With 4 bases clipped from V and 0 bases from J, the junction kept 6 bases outside the gene matches.

This clone was found many times. This sequence joins TRBV13 and TRBJ2-5; D is unresolved. Germline V gene sequence: CDR1 PRHDT, CDR2 FYEKMQ (reference sequence). CDR3 size: 13 residues. Trimming shortened V by 2 bases and J by 0 bases, and 4 bases separated the two germline ends. The DNA of the CDR3 is TGTGCCAGCAGCTTAAGGAACCAAGAGACCCAGTACTTC. Amino acids: CASSLRNQETQYF.

This clone was observed a few times. A read error may be the cause here, since a much bigger clone is one base away. The sample holds other DNA sequences that translate to the same CDR3. The chain is built from TRBV15 and TRBJ2-3; D is uncertain. The germline V gene encodes CDR1 LNHNV and CDR2 YYDKDF (reference sequence). The V gene lost 3 bases and the J gene lost 3 bases, with 4 bases spanning the gap. The CDR3 contains 12 residues. The CDR3 coding sequence is TGTGCCACCAGCAGCGGAACAGATACGCAGTATTTT. It encodes CATSSGTDTQYF.